This T cell receptor (beta chain) was identified during a study of metastatic and nonmetastatic thyroid tumors. About the study: Peripheral blood and tumor or nodule samples from malignant and benign thyroid patients were compared. General study findings and limits: Reported TCR beta diversity, measured in blood and tumor, was significantly higher for malignant thyroid tumors than for benign nodules.

This clone rates as medium-sized. The antigen is unknown. CDR1 and CDR2 from the germline V gene are DFQATT and SNEGSKA (reference sequence). CDR3 size: 13 residues. After removal of 6 bases from V and 4 bases from J, the junction contained 6 bases not matched to a gene. In the original analysis: Between-group CDR3 differences, defined by clinicopathological status, yielded a distant-metastasis classifier for papillary thyroid cancer. MiXCR re-clonotyped the PCR reads for TCRdb. What appears here as the V and J calls and clone size reflects TCRdb's work, not the paper's. The data hold tens of thousands of clones, with over 25% observed a single time. All patients were treatment-naive before thyroid surgery.

This receptor was identified in a male donor with papillary thyroid cancer or a benign thyroid nodule (not recorded which). Some clones in this sample may be carry-over from other donors' samples. V gene TRBV20-1 combines with J gene TRBJ1-2, with TRBD1 identical over 9 bases. The sequencing sample was made of blood. The CDR3 bases are TGCAGTGCCCCGGACAGGGGATCCTATGGCTACACCTTC. Residues: CSAPDRGSYGYTF.